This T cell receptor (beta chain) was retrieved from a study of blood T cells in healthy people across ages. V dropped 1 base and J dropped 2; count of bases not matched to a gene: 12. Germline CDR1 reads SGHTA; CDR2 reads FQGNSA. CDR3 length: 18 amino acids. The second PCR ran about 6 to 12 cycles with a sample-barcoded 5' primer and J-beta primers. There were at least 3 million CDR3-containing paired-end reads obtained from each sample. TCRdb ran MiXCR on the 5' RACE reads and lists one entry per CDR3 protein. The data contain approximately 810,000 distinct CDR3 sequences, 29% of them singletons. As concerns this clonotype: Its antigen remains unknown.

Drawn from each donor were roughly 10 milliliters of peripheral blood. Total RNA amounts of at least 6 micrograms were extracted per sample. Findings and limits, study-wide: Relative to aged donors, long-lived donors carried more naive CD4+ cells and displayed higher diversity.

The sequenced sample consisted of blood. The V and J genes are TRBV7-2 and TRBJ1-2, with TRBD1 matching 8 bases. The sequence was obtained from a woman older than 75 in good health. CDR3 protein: CASSLVSGGQATNYGYTF. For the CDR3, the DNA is TGTGCCAGCAGCTTAGTGAGTGGGGGACAGGCAACGAACTATGGCTACACCTTC.